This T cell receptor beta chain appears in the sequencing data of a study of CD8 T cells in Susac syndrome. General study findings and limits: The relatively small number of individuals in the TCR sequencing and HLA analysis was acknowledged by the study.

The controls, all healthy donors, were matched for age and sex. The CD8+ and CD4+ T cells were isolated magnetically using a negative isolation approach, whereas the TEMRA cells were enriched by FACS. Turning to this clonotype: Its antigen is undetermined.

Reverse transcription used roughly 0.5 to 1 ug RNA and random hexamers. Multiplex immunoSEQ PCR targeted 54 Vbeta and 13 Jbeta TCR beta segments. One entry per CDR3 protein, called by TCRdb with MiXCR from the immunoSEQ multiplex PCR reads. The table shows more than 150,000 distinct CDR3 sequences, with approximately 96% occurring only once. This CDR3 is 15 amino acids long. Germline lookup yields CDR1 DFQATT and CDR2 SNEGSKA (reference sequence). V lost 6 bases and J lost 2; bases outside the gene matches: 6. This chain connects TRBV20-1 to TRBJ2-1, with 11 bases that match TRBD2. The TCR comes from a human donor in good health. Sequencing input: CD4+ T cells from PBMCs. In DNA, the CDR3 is TGCAGTGCCCCCCTACTAGCGGGGGCCTACAATGAGCAGTTCTTC. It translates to CSAPLLAGAYNEQFF.